Below, one T cell receptor (beta chain) is given with its context. The antigen remains unidentified. V was cut by 3 bases and J by 9 bases, with 21 bases left in between. The CDR3 extends over 16 amino acids. Germline values: CDR1 MNHEY, CDR2 SMNVEV (reference sequence). This record belongs to a study of T cells in Graves' hyperthyroidism and ophthalmopathy. General study results and limits: Appearing also in blood were most of the thyroid clonotypes expanded above 0.001.

In patients aged 18 to 65, hyperthyroidism was newly diagnosed, with duration under 2 months. A patient was excluded if there was uncontrolled infection, other autoimmune disease, pregnancy or lactation. PBMCs stemmed from over 7.5 ml fresh peripheral blood. Amplification of TCR beta CDR3 regions used RNA as the template. RT-PCR in the first round (using the HTBI primer set) targeted the TCR CDR3. TCRdb redid the calling of the multiplex PCR reads with MiXCR, one entry per CDR3 protein. Of about 720,000 distinct CDR3 sequences listed, about 17% are singletons. The sequencing sample was made of blood. The chain recombines TRBV27 with TRBJ1-5, with D possibly TRBD1 on 5 matching bases. The TCR was taken from a woman in her fifties or sixties with Graves' hyperthyroidism that later progressed to Graves' ophthalmopathy. The CDR3 loop is CASSFRLGDSKWPQHF. The CDR3 bases are TGTGCCAGCAGTTTTCGGTTGGGCGACAGTAAATGGCCCCAGCATTTT.